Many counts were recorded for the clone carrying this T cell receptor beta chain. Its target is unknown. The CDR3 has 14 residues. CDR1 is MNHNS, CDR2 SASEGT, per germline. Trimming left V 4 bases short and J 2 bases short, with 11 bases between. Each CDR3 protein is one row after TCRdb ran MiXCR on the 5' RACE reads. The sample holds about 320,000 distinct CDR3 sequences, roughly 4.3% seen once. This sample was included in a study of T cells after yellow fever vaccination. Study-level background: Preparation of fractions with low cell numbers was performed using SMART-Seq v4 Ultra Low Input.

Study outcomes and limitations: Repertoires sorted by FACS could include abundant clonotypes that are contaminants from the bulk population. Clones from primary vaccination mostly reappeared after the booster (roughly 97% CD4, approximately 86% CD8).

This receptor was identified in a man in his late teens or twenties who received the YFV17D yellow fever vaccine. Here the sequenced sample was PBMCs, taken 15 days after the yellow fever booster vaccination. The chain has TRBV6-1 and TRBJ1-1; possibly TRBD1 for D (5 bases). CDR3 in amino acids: CASSAWGGNTEAFF. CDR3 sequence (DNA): TGTGCCAGCAGTGCCTGGGGGGGAAACACTGAAGCTTTCTTT.